The rows below give T cell receptor beta chains drawn from one sample of a study of cytomegalovirus exposure and HLA in healthy donors. Sequencing was performed with immunoSEQ multiplex PCR; in TCRdb, only in-frame clones are kept and a portion is missing. The sample holds 150,000 to 200,000 clones, approximately 85% seen once. Sequencing was performed on PBMCs. These receptors all stem from a man aged 18 to 30 in good health and CMV-seronegative. The CDR3 runs from the conserved cysteine through the conserved F or W. A D gene is named only where the DNA matches it firmly. Clone size is not always given. Where it is, it says once, few, many or a class for expanded clones.

clone size	D gene	J gene	V gene	CDR3 protein	CDR3 DNA
-	TRBD2	TRBJ2-2	TRBV19	CASRPRDYDTGELFF	TGTGCCAGTAGACCCCGGGACTACGATACCGGGGAGCTGTTTTTT
once	TRBD2	TRBJ2-3	TRBV19	CASSNQRGDTDTQYF	TGTGCCAGTAGTAACCAGCGGGGGGACACAGATACGCAGTATTTT
-	-	TRBJ2-5	TRBV19	CASSDSSPAVTQYF	TGTGCCAGTAGTGATAGCTCTCCGGCCGTGACCCAGTACTTC
few	-	TRBJ2-2	TRBV7-9	CASSSLGGLAGTGELFF	TGTGCCAGCAGCTCGTTGGGGGGGCTCGCGGGCACCGGGGAGCTGTTTTTT
-	-	TRBJ1-4	TRBV7-2	CASSGARAEKLFF	TGTGCCAGCAGCGGGGCACGAGCCGAAAAACTGTTTTTT
-	-	TRBJ1-1	TRBV6-5	CASKRHVNTEAFF	TGTGCCAGCAAGAGACACGTGAACACTGAAGCTTTCTTT
-	TRBD1	TRBJ2-1	TRBV9	CASSFRQGPDNEQFF	TGTGCCAGCAGCTTCCGACAGGGCCCGGACAATGAGCAGTTCTTC
once	-	TRBJ1-4	TRBV18	CASSPRGGYEKLFF	TGTGCCAGCTCACCCCGGGGGGGCTATGAAAAACTGTTTTTT
-	TRBD1	TRBJ2-1	TRBV6-1	CASSEGVGQGINEQFF	TGTGCCAGCAGTGAGGGGGTAGGACAGGGAATAAATGAGCAGTTCTTC
-	-	TRBJ2-3	TRBV7-9	CSILRGSTDTQYF	TGTTCCATCCTGCGGGGAAGCACAGATACGCAGTATTTT
-	-	TRBJ1-2	TRBV19	CASSISQGLGGYTF	TGTGCCAGTAGTATATCTCAGGGCTTGGGGGGCTACACCTTC
-	TRBD2	TRBJ2-5	TRBV11-2	CASSRTSGKETQYF	TGTGCCAGCAGCCGGACTAGCGGGAAGGAGACCCAGTACTTC
-	-	TRBJ2-6	TRBV28	CASSFLGAFRQASSGANVLTF	TGTGCCAGCAGTTTTCTAGGGGCGTTTAGACAGGCTAGCTCTGGGGCCAACGTCCTGACTTTC
-	-	TRBJ2-6	TRBV6-1	CASGEDNSGANVLTF	TGTGCCAGCGGGGAGGACAACTCTGGGGCCAACGTCCTGACTTTC
-	TRBD2	TRBJ2-1	TRBV11-2	CASSVSGSMDEQFF	TGTGCCAGCAGCGTTAGCGGGAGTATGGATGAGCAGTTCTTC
-	-	TRBJ2-4	TRBV5-1	CASSPVLKAKNIQYF	TGCGCCAGCAGCCCAGTTTTAAAAGCCAAAAACATTCAGTACTTC
-	-	TRBJ1-5	TRBV4-3	CASSQDWSGNQPQHF	TGCGCCAGCAGCCAAGATTGGTCGGGCAATCAGCCCCAGCATTTT
once	-	TRBJ2-7	TRBV4-3	CASSQEGQLYEQYF	TGCGCCAGCAGCCAAGAGGGACAACTTTACGAGCAGTACTTC
-	-	TRBJ1-1	TRBV5-1	CASSREGGTEAFF	TGCGCCAGCAGCCGGGAAGGCGGCACTGAAGCTTTCTTT
-	TRBD1	TRBJ1-1	TRBV6-4	CASNDTLGRGQKGNTEAFF	TGTGCCAGCAATGACACCCTCGGCAGGGGGCAAAAAGGGAACACTGAAGCTTTCTTT
-	TRBD2	TRBJ2-5	TRBV7-2	CASSPLAEETQYF	TGTGCCAGCAGCCCACTAGCGGAAGAGACCCAGTACTTC
-	TRBD1	TRBJ1-5	TRBV15	CATSRADRENQPQHF	TGTGCCACCAGCAGAGCGGACAGGGAAAATCAGCCCCAGCATTTT
-	-	TRBJ2-7	TRBV7-9	CSSSYPSGGASEQYF	TGTTCCAGCAGCTACCCCTCGGGCGGGGCTTCCGAGCAGTACTTC
few	TRBD1	TRBJ1-5	TRBV19	CASSIAETGVPGWPQHF	TGTGCCAGTAGTATAGCTGAGACAGGGGTCCCGGGGTGGCCCCAGCATTTT
-	-	TRBJ2-7	TRBV20-1	CSARGGYEQYF	TGCAGTGCTAGAGGAGGCTACGAGCAGTACTTC
-	TRBD1	TRBJ1-2	TRBV5-4	CVSSLEDRGVYGYTF	TGTGTCAGCAGCTTGGAGGACAGGGGGGTCTATGGCTACACCTTC
-	TRBD1	TRBJ2-7	TRBV7-2	CASSLGPGQGANF	TGTGCCAGCAGCTTAGGTCCGGGACAGGGGGCTAACTTC
-	TRBD2	TRBJ2-3	TRBV15	CASTGGLSTDTQYF	TGTGCCTCCACGGGGGGATTGAGCACAGATACGCAGTATTTT
-	-	TRBJ1-6	TRBV5-5	CASSTGTADSPLHF	TGTGCCAGCAGCACCGGGACTGCGGATTCACCCCTCCACTTT
-	-	TRBJ2-2	TRBV7-2	CASSLVSPNTGELFF	TGTGCCAGCAGCTTAGTCAGTCCGAACACCGGGGAGCTGTTTTTT
once	-	TRBJ2-3	TRBV29-1	CSVEYSPSTDTQYF	TGCAGCGTTGAATACAGCCCTAGCACAGATACGCAGTATTTT
-	TRBD1	TRBJ1-2	TRBV9	CASSASGGSGYGYTF	TGTGCCAGCAGCGCATCAGGGGGCTCGGGCTATGGCTACACCTTC
-	-	TRBJ2-4	TRBV2	CASSLLQGSRAKNIQYF	TGTGCCAGCAGTCTATTGCAGGGGAGCCGCGCCAAAAACATTCAGTACTTC
-	-	TRBJ2-5	TRBV23-1	CASSQSSAGFRETQYF	TGCGCCAGCAGTCAATCGTCCGCGGGTTTCAGGGAGACCCAGTACTTC
-	TRBD2	TRBJ2-1	TRBV9	CASSVGGGSYNEQFF	TGTGCCAGCAGCGTAGGGGGCGGGAGTTACAATGAGCAGTTCTTC
-	TRBD2	TRBJ2-1	TRBV4-3	CASSQDQREAYNEQFF	TGCGCCAGCAGCCAAGATCAGCGGGAGGCCTACAATGAGCAGTTCTTC
few	-	TRBJ2-7	TRBV25-1	CASSDPLGTEGEQYF	TGTGCCAGCAGTGACCCCCTTGGAACGGAGGGCGAGCAGTACTTC
-	-	TRBJ2-1	TRBV9	CASSVAPATGNEQFF	TGTGCCAGCAGCGTAGCACCGGCAACCGGGAATGAGCAGTTCTTC
-	-	TRBJ2-2	TRBV5-6	CASSPSLAQGPGELFF	TGTGCCAGCAGCCCGTCTTTGGCACAGGGCCCCGGGGAGCTGTTTTTT
-	TRBD1	TRBJ2-1	TRBV7-6	CASSGTGGGYYNEQFF	TGTGCCAGCAGCGGGACAGGGGGGGGTTATTACAATGAGCAGTTCTTC
-	TRBD1	TRBJ2-5	TRBV6-5	CASSSDRALETQYF	TGTGCCAGCAGTTCCGACAGGGCGCTAGAGACCCAGTACTTC
few	-	TRBJ1-2	TRBV4-3	CASSLQVTDSYGYTF	TGCGCCAGCAGCCTGCAAGTCACGGACAGCTATGGCTACACCTTC
-	TRBD2	TRBJ2-2	TRBV4-3	CASSQGEGLADGGTGELFF	TGCGCCAGCAGCCAGGGTGAGGGACTAGCGGACGGAGGTACCGGGGAGCTGTTTTTT
-	TRBD1	TRBJ2-3	TRBV30	CAWGMTGADTQYF	TGTGCCTGGGGAATGACAGGGGCAGATACGCAGTATTTT
few	-	TRBJ2-7	TRBV7-8	CASKSATPTSEQYF	TGTGCCAGCAAAAGCGCGACGCCGACTTCCGAGCAGTACTTC
-	-	TRBJ1-1	TRBV7-9	CASTRTLGASEAFF	TGTGCCAGCACCCGAACACTGGGGGCATCTGAAGCTTTCTTT
-	TRBD2	TRBJ2-7	TRBV7-3	CASSLTGGGPVEQYF	TGTGCCAGCAGCTTAACTGGGGGAGGGCCGGTGGAGCAGTACTTC
-	TRBD2	TRBJ2-3	TRBV7-8	CASSLTAGGGTDTQYF	TGTGCCAGCAGCTTAACGGCGGGAGGAGGGACAGATACGCAGTATTTT